The 16 T cell receptor beta chains reported below all come from one sample, sequenced in a study of Graves' ophthalmopathy and Graves' hyperthyroidism. CDR3 regions of TCR beta were amplified from RNA transcripts. An opening RT-PCR round employed HTBI primers and preceded a second-round multiplex PCR. Via MiXCR, TCRdb re-called the multiplex PCR reads, giving one row per CDR3 protein. The sample consists of approximately 480,000 distinct CDR3 sequences, about 15% of them appearing once. The sequencing input was blood. Receptors were obtained from a woman aged 30 to 39 with Graves' ophthalmopathy.

There are many counts of this clonotype. This chain uses TRBV6-5 with TRBJ2-7, with D possibly TRBD2 on 5 matching bases. Germline V gene data show CDR1 as MNHEY and CDR2 as SVGAGI. The CDR3 totals 15 residues. The germline V and J ends were trimmed by 1 base and 0 bases, with 10 bases remaining between them. In nucleotides, the CDR3 is TGTGCCAGCAGTTACTACGTGGGGAGCTCCTACGAGCAGTACTTC. It is translated as CASSYYVGSSYEQYF.

This clonotype was seen a handful of times. The CDR3 loop reads CASSSGQGIPYEQYF. For the CDR3, the DNA is TGTGCCAGTAGTAGTGGACAGGGGATTCCCTACGAGCAGTACTTC. J is TRBJ2-7 and V is TRBV19; 9 bases are a match to TRBD1. Trimming cost V 4 bases and J 2 bases; bases outside gene matches: 6. CDR1 is LNHDA and CDR2 is SQIVND in the germline V gene (reference sequence). The CDR3 totals 15 residues. Using reference TRBV19 and TRBJ2-7 for the parts outside the CDR3, the full variable domain is DGGITQSPKYLFRKEGQNVTLSCEQNLNHDAMYWYRQDPGQGLRLIYYSQIVNDFQKGDIAEGYSVSREKKESFPLTVTSAQKNPTAFYLCASSSGQGIPYEQYFGPGTRLTVT.

The rearrangement links TRBV27 to TRBJ2-5; 11 nucleotides agree with TRBD2. CDR3 size: 15 residues. V shed 4 bases and J 3 bases; nucleotides not matched to a gene: 4. The germline V gene has CDR1 MNHEY and CDR2 SMNVEV (reference sequence). The CDR3: CASSYKTSGKETQYF. The CDR3 DNA reads TGTGCCAGCAGTTACAAGACTAGCGGGAAAGAGACCCAGTACTTC.

This clonotype was recorded at least ten times. The V gene is TRBV24-1, the J gene TRBJ2-7; possibly TRBD2 for D (6 bases). The germline V gene encodes CDR1 KGHDR and CDR2 SFDVKD. CDR3 length equals 13 residues. V gave up 3 bases and J gave up 6 bases, with 11 bases separating them. CDR3 region: CATSDHGLPEQYF. For the CDR3, the DNA is TGTGCCACCAGTGATCACGGACTACCCGAGCAGTACTTC.

There are a few counts of this clonotype. This could be a read error, since a much larger clone is one nucleotide away. This chain links TRBV27 with TRBJ2-7, with unresolved D. The CDR3 has 11 amino acids. Germline CDR1 and CDR2: MNHEY and SMNVEV (reference sequence). The CDR3 DNA reads as TGTGCCAGCGGTTTAGCCGACGAGCAGTACTTC. It encodes CASGLADEQYF.

This clonotype was observed many times. This chain links TRBV10-3 with TRBJ1-1; maybe TRBD1 (5 bases). V lost 1 base to trimming and J lost 4 bases, with 10 bases between them. The CDR3 length is 14 residues. From germline, CDR1 is ENHRY and CDR2 SYGVKD. The CDR3 region is CAISEWGEGTEAFF. DNA for the CDR3: TGTGCCATCAGTGAGTGGGGGGAAGGCACTGAAGCTTTCTTT.

The sample holds many counts of this clonotype. This chain joins TRBV2 and TRBJ1-2; TRBD1 matches 10 bases. This CDR3 contains 15 residues. Trimming cost V 7 bases and J 7 bases; bases outside gene matches: 12. The germline V gene has CDR1 SNHLY and CDR2 FYNNEI. The CDR3: CASNRDRGKYGGYTF. The CDR3 nucleotides read TGTGCCAGCAACCGGGACAGGGGAAAGTATGGTGGCTACACCTTC.

This clonotype was observed at least ten times. J is TRBJ1-1 and V is TRBV20-1; D uncertain. The CDR3 loop spans 11 amino acids. Germline loops: CDR1 DFQATT, CDR2 SNEGSKA (reference sequence). V lost 2 bases to trimming and J lost 8 bases, with 9 bases between them. As DNA, the CDR3 is TGCAGTGCTAGACCGATGCGGGAAGCTTTCTTT. It yields the protein CSARPMREAFF.

At least ten counts were recorded for this clonotype. The chain couples TRBV28 to TRBJ2-7, with 8 bases that match TRBD1. Germline CDR1 is MDHEN and CDR2 is SYDVKM. J lost 4 bases, V lost 0 bases, and 2 bases had no gene match. This CDR3 comprises 14 residues. CDR3 sequence: CASSLWQGAYEQYF. The DNA for the CDR3 is TGTGCCAGCAGTTTATGGCAGGGGGCTTACGAGCAGTACTTC.

At least ten counts were recorded for this clonotype. This chain links TRBV27 with TRBJ1-1, with D tentatively TRBD1 (6 bases). This CDR3 comprises 14 residues. Per germline, CDR1 MNHEY and CDR2 SMNVEV (reference sequence). Trimming cost V 6 bases and J 0 bases, with 11 bases left between them. The DNA for the CDR3 is TGTGCCAGCAGGGCGGGACACCTGAACACTGAAGCTTTCTTT. This translates into CASRAGHLNTEAFF.

This clonotype occurred many times. The chain is built from TRBV30 and TRBJ1-1, with D possibly TRBD1 on 5 matching bases. V was shortened by 2 bases and J by 2 bases, with 9 bases between the two germline ends. This CDR3 spans 13 amino acids. From germline, CDR1 is GTSNPN and CDR2 SVGIG (reference sequence). In DNA form, the CDR3 reads TGTGCCTGGAGTAGGGGCCTAAACACTGAAGCTTTCTTT. Its protein is CAWSRGLNTEAFF.

The table lists this clonotype with many counts. The chain uses TRBV12-3 or TRBV12-4 and TRBJ1-1, with D unclear. The CDR3 sequence is 13 residues long. Trimming took off 6 bases at V and 6 bases at J, with 14 bases between the two ends. The CDR3 loop is CASRQRLGAEAFF. CDR3 bases: TGTGCCAGCAGACAGCGGCTGGGCGCTGAAGCTTTCTTT.

CDR3 in amino acids: CASSSEKQGTNTGELFF. The DNA for the CDR3 is TGTGCCAGCAGCTCGGAGAAACAGGGAACGAACACCGGGGAGCTGTTTTTT. The V and J genes are TRBV5-6 and TRBJ2-2, with D possibly matching TRBD1 (6 bases). The germline CDR1 and CDR2 sequences are SGHDT and YYEEEE. The CDR3 runs to 17 residues. The V gene lost 3 bases and the J gene lost 0 bases, with 15 bases spanning the gap. Full variable domain (outside the CDR3, taken from reference TRBV5-6 and TRBJ2-2): DAGVTQSPTHLIKTRGQQVTLRCSPKSGHDTVSWYQQALGQGPQFIFQYYEEEERQRGNFPDRFSGHQFPNYSSELNVNALLLGDSALYLCASSSEKQGTNTGELFFGEGSRLTVL.

The chain employs TRBV19 and TRBJ2-7; the D is unclear. Germline V gives CDR1 LNHDA, CDR2 SQIVND (reference sequence). Trimming pared 9 bases from V and 5 bases from J, leaving 14 bases between. The length of the CDR3 is 12 residues. This chain's CDR3 is CASAKGSNEQYF. The CDR3 DNA reads as TGTGCCAGCGCAAAAGGTAGCAACGAGCAGTACTTC.

There are many counts of this clonotype. V gene TRBV20-1 combines with J gene TRBJ1-1, with TRBD1 as a possible D gene (6 bases). The CDR3 extends over 12 amino acids. V lost 6 bases, J lost 5 bases, and 13 bases lay in between. CDR1 and CDR2 from the germline V gene are DFQATT and SNEGSKA (reference sequence). As DNA, the CDR3 is TGCAGTGCATCAACAGGGCATACTGAAGCTTTCTTT. Translated: CSASTGHTEAFF.

The CDR3 here is CSVGGAYEQYF. The CDR3 coding sequence is TGCAGCGTGGGAGGAGCGTACGAGCAGTACTTC. The V gene is TRBV29-1, the J gene TRBJ2-7, with D tentatively TRBD2 (6 bases). This CDR3 comprises 11 residues. V was clipped by 6 bases and J by 4 bases, with 10 bases between them. Germline-derived CDR1 and CDR2 are SQVTM and ANQGSEA.